The sequence of this T cell receptor beta chain was determined in a study of shared clonotypes between healthy human individuals. Study outcomes and limitations: Researchers sampled blood only, noting tissue repertoires likely differ. Estimated clonotype richness was generally higher in naive than memory subsets.

It was CD45RO-negative cells, positively selected for CCR7, that made up naive CD8 cells, with terminally differentiated effector memory CD45RA+ cells excluded. Donors were healthy HIV-negative adults without recently reported acute infections or vaccinations. Generated by immunoSEQ multiplex PCR, the TCRdb table keeps only in-frame clones and is missing some. The sample carries roughly 600,000 clones, 98% recorded once. This CDR3 comprises 13 residues. Germline trimming cut 5 bases from V and 9 bases from J; bases unmatched to any gene: 6. Germline V gene sequence: CDR1 SGHVS, CDR2 FNYEAQ. In the case of this clone: Its antigen is still unknown.

The rearrangement links TRBV7-6 to TRBJ2-3; 9 bases map to TRBD1. The sequence was collected from a man younger than 45 in good health. Sequencing was done on a sample of naive CD8+ T cells sorted from blood. The CDR3 here is CASSPEGQGTQYF. In DNA form, the CDR3 reads TGTGCCAGCAGCCCAGAGGGACAGGGAACGCAGTATTTT.